The sequence of this T cell receptor beta chain was determined in a study of cytomegalovirus exposure and HLA in healthy donors (dated by TCRdb to about 2017). Broadly, across the study: An earlier analysis of approximately 640 of the donors reported roughly 300 Gb of sequence data and approximately 110 million unique TCR beta sequences from some 180 million T cells. A later analysis re-analyzed previously published TCR beta repertoires from about 600 donors and added high-resolution HLA genotyping to study TCR occurrence patterns. The study used immunosequencing to profile the T cell repertoires of hundreds of subjects and linked those repertoires to cytomegalovirus serostatus. A separate validation cohort of roughly 130 different subjects was used in addition to the 666-subject first cohort. To predict cytomegalovirus infection status, the study brought together high-throughput TCR immunosequencing, statistical association of individual TCRs with disease status, and machine learning. A later genetic analysis used genome-wide SNP genotypes for about 65% of the roughly 700 donors, treating that subset as a discovery cohort. A few DR-DQ haplotypes were treated as single units for association and clustering because of strong linkage in the cohort. An early release that covered about 640 HLA-typed donors contained around 300 gigabases of sequencing data and tens of millions of unique TCR sequences. In an earlier analysis of about 590 of the donors, high-throughput TCR beta sequencing was used to judge whether each TCR beta V gene segment behaved as functional or pseudogenic. Class I and class II HLA loci were covered by the typing at four-digit resolution. The study aimed to test whether cataloging public T cell receptors could reveal signatures of past pathogen exposure. Donor age, sex, ethnicity and CMV serostatus were compiled alongside the repertoire data. The number of typed donors differed by locus: about 620-630 for A, B, C, DRB1 and DQB1; some 540 for DQA1; approximately 610 for DPA1; and around 450 for DPB1. The genetic ancestry cluster associated with self-reported Caucasian donors included approximately 85% of the roughly 400 genotyped donors. On average, approximately 250,000 unique TCR beta nucleotide sequences were sequenced per donor among several hundred genotyped donors of the cohort, with roughly 18% of those sequences being non-productive. Rather than using new phenotypic data, the later analysis identified candidate immune exposures from TCR beta sequences and from how often those sequences occurred across donors. Every repertoire in the discovery cohort had been generated on one and the same sequencing platform.

Results and caveats for the whole study, not just this receptor: HLA typing was unavailable for some donors at each locus, so association tests used only the typed subset. When HLA alleles, especially DR and DQ, strongly co-occurred, attributing TCR associations to individual alleles was difficult. Because counts were too low, seventeen rarely observed V segments, including chromosome 9 orphons, were excluded from the earlier analysis of fewer than 650 of the donors. Only TCR beta chains were sequenced in this cohort, and the absence of alpha or paired-chain data limited detectable features. Presence/absence analyses assumed roughly uniform sequencing depth across donors, an assumption that may not hold. It was suggested by the authors that the approach could potentially be generalized to other disease states and immunological phenotypes. Linkage disequilibrium might explain the correlated functional status among segregating V segments, but an unknown experimental factor could not be ruled out. In a later analysis, HLA-associated TCR beta chains were found to be more clonally expanded and to have lower generation probabilities than equally common non-associated chains. Specific HLA alleles were associated with 15,000 to 20,000 TCR beta sequences at a false discovery rate of 0.05 in a later analysis. The classifier was reported to diagnose cytomegalovirus status with high specificity and sensitivity in both the original and validation cohorts. For the cohort, immune exposure information was limited to CMV serostatus. In a later analysis, the rate of TCR association differed among HLA loci, with DRB1 alleles having the most associated TCRs and HLA-C alleles having the fewest. An earlier analysis of some 590 of the donors showed that most TCR beta V segments appeared in productive rearrangements either about 87% or about 30% of the time, which broadly matched IMGT annotations. In vitro tests confirmed that a few of the cytomegalovirus-associated TCR beta chains recognize cytomegalovirus antigens. Because the 87-base-pair reads could not distinguish some IMGT-functional V segments, including TRBV6-2 and TRBV6-3, those segments were excluded. A group of highly shared sequence variants was considered likely to be a technical artifact of the sequencing pipeline. Most TCR sequences were seen in very few donors, while some public TCRs were found in many individuals. A further reported finding was that TCR beta sequences accurately predicted the HLA-A and HLA-B alleles for most subjects in the first cohort. Several of the top co-occurrence clusters appeared to be linked to parvovirus B19, influenza, CMV and Epstein-Barr virus, according to a later analysis. The study gave a list of about 150 TCR beta chains associated with cytomegalovirus. V-gene and J-gene trimming of TCR beta chains was associated with a missense DCLRE1C variant in a later genetic analysis, and the association was replicated in an independent cohort. A later genetic analysis reported fewer N-insertions in productive TCRs among donors in an Asian-associated ancestry cluster than the roughly 700-donor mean. Most CMV-associated TCR beta chains appeared to be HLA-restricted in a later analysis, and the HLA associations seemed to be driven largely by CMV exposure.

Including the terminal cysteine and phenylalanine, the CDR3 comprises 13 residues. The sequence is cut down to CDR3 DNA, 39 bases in frame from base 1. The germline V gene sets CDR1 to LGHNA and CDR2 to YSLEER. The germline V and J ends show losses of 3 bases and 8 bases respectively, and no gene match explains 6 bases of the junction. In total, just over 650 healthy bone marrow donors made up the cohort. At the time of sampling, all cohort members were nominally healthy, though unrecorded immune exposures were likely present. The donor was CMV seronegative and belonged to the group of 380 or so seronegative cohort members. Every donor gave a peripheral blood sample, and the peripheral blood mononuclear cells from that sample were used for TCR beta sequencing. Genomic DNA was extracted from the blood cell samples with the Qiagen DNeasy Blood Extraction Kit. Libraries were made using the immunoSEQ multiplex PCR assay. For the multiplex PCR, a mixture combining 60 forward primers for TCR Vbeta segments and 13 reverse primers for TCR Jbeta segments was used. A multiplex PCR assay on genomic DNA amplified the CDR3 region of rearranged TCR beta genes. On the Illumina HiSeq System, the amplified TCR beta libraries were sequenced as 87-base-pair reads. The paper's processing steps were these. Across the 500 to 700 repertoires, a later analysis counted tens of millions of unique TCR beta chains, roughly 11 million of which were shared by at least two donors. A nearest-neighbor algorithm error-corrected the raw reads and collapsed the reads into unique sequences, merging closely related sequences to remove PCR and sequencing errors. V, D and J gene segments were assigned by aligning CDR3 sequences to IMGT reference sequences. For a sequence to be retained, a match of at least six nucleotides to both a V gene segment and a J gene segment was required. Rearrangements were classified as productive when the CDR3 lacked stop codons and remained in frame with V and J, and all other rearrangements were classified as non-productive. CDR3 was defined according to IMGT convention as the region running from the second conserved V-encoded cysteine to the conserved J-encoded phenylalanine. Sequences without an unambiguous match to a single V gene segment were excluded from the earlier analysis of over 500 of the donors. In an earlier analysis of approximately 550 of the donors, V segments were called functional above 56.7% productive rearrangements and were called segregating when the between-donor standard deviation exceeded 5%. A statistical classification framework was developed to diagnose cytomegalovirus status using the catalog of TCR beta chain sequences. In a later analysis, TCR nucleotide sequences were compared against IMGT/GENE-DB human TR gene sequences so that V and J genes could be assigned. In a later analysis, CDR3 sequences and most-parsimonious VDJ recombination scenarios were assigned using the TCRdist pipeline. In a later analysis, each TCR beta chain was defined by its CDR3 amino acid sequence together with its V-gene family, and reads without a unique V-gene family were excluded. A later analysis removed 550 to 700 highly shared, low-generation-probability nucleotide sequences to deal with suspected cross-contamination and a sequencing artifact. In a later analysis, a clonal expansion index was calculated for each public chain from normalized within-repertoire ranks of inferred template counts. A later analysis computed generation probabilities with a VDJ recombination model fitted to out-of-frame rearrangements, and checked the results against IGoR. In a later analysis, TCR-TCR, TCR-HLA and TCR-CMV co-occurrence was scored with hypergeometric tests, and a repertoire-size bias correction was applied to TCR pairs. A later analysis estimated false discovery rates by permuting HLA or CMV assignments 20 times. In a later analysis, co-occurring TCRs were grouped using DBSCAN, with TCRdist sequence similarity added in when clustering inside HLA-allele-positive subsets. Repertoires with fewer than 30,000 or more than 120,000 public chains were left out of co-occurrence clustering, as were roughly five repertoires with anomalous nucleotide sharing. Imported from immuneACCESS, the table was reduced by TCRdb to in-frame sequences with V and J called. These copies leave out some clones; in studies compared against another copy, an unresolved V gene accounts for under half, and the cause of the remainder is not known. The V and J calls and clone size are taken from that table; D and trimming were inferred from the DNA. The sample table contains approximately 110,000 clones; only one count was recorded for roughly 79% of them. The ten biggest clones cover roughly 2.2% of the sample.

On this clone itself: Its target antigen remains unknown. One base away there is no much larger clone; base qualities are not given.

The chain is assembled from TRBV4-3 and TRBJ1-2; TRBD1 matches 7 bases in the middle. The source is a woman in her 30s in good health and CMV-seronegative. The material sequenced was PBMCs. The CDR3 region: CASSQARQGGYTF. The nucleotides are TGCGCCAGCAGCCAGGCCCGACAGGGAGGCTACACCTTC.